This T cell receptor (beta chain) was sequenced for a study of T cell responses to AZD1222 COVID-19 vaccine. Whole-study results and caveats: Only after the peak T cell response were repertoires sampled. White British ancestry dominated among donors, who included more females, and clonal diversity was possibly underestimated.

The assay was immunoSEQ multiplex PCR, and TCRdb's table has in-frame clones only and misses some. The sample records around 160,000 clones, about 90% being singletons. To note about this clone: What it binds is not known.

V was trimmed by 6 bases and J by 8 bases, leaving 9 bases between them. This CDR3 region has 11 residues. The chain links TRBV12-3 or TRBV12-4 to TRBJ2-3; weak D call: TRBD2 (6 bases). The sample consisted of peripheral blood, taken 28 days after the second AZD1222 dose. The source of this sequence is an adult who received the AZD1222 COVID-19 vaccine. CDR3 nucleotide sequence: TGTGCCAGCAGGACTAGTAGTACGCAGTATTTT. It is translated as CASRTSSTQYF.